A selection of T cell receptor beta chains follows, all from one sample in a study of regulatory dendritic cells for organ transplantation. The assay was immunoSEQ multiplex PCR, and TCRdb's table has in-frame clones only and misses some. The data hold around 19,000 clones, with about 80% observed a single time. The sequencing input was memory CD4+ T cells from blood. The receptor source for this set is a human donor in good health. Each CDR3 is given with its conserved first and last residue. The D gene is left open where the match is weak. Not every row has a clone size; where given, it reads once, few, many or a size class.

-,TRBJ2-3,TRBV29-1,few,CSVAGTIYSTDTQYF,TGCAGCGTGGCCGGGACAATTTATAGCACAGATACGCAGTATTTT
TRBD2,TRBJ2-3,TRBV19,-,CASRWLAGSTDTQYF,TGTGCCAGTAGATGGTTAGCGGGGAGCACAGATACGCAGTATTTT
-,TRBJ1-4,TRBV5-1,-,CASSRDTSATNEKLFF,TGCGCCAGCAGTCGGGACACCTCTGCAACTAATGAAAAACTGTTTTTT
TRBD2,TRBJ2-7,TRBV13,-,CASSALAGGFEGSYEQYF,TGTGCCAGCAGCGCCCTAGCGGGGGGGTTCGAAGGTTCCTACGAGCAGTACTTC
TRBD1,TRBJ1-2,TRBV5-8,-,CASTQDRGPYGYTF,TGTGCCAGCACCCAGGACAGGGGGCCCTATGGCTACACCTTC
-,TRBJ2-2,TRBV4-3,once,CASSQSVFMLVPGELFF,TGCGCCAGCAGCCAGTCTGTTTTTATGTTAGTGCCCGGGGAGCTGTTTTTT
TRBD1,TRBJ2-3,TRBV6-5,-,CASRDSNTDTQYF,TGTGCCAGCCGGGACAGCAACACAGATACGCAGTATTTT
TRBD1,TRBJ1-5,TRBV4-1,-,CASRGQSNSNQPQHF,TGCGCCAGCAGGGGACAGAGCAATAGCAATCAGCCCCAGCATTTT
-,TRBJ2-3,TRBV29-1,-,CSVEDRLSLQTDTQYF,TGCAGCGTTGAAGATCGCCTGTCCCTCCAGACAGATACGCAGTATTTT
-,TRBJ2-3,TRBV10-3,once,CAIRYSGGTDTQYF,TGTGCCATCAGATATTCAGGGGGCACAGATACGCAGTATTTT
-,TRBJ1-1,TRBV7-8,-,CASSLGTANTEAFF,TGTGCCAGCAGTTTAGGGACTGCGAACACTGAAGCTTTCTTT
-,TRBJ1-6,TRBV9,-,CASSVDAGRDSPLHF,TGTGCCAGCAGCGTAGACGCGGGGAGGGACTCACCCCTCCACTTT
TRBD1,TRBJ1-4,TRBV2,-,CASSAQGAANEKLFF,TGTGCCAGCAGTGCCCAGGGGGCGGCTAATGAAAAACTGTTTTTT
-,TRBJ1-6,TRBV7-2,few,CASSPRGNDNSPLHF,TGTGCCAGCAGCCCAAGGGGGAACGATAATTCACCCCTCCACTTT
-,TRBJ1-1,TRBV5-1,-,CASSLGPNTEAFF,TGCGCCAGCAGCCTTGGCCCCAACACTGAAGCTTTCTTT
-,TRBJ1-2,TRBV5-1,few,CASSPAGVEGYTF,TGCGCCAGCAGCCCAGCGGGGGTAGAGGGCTACACCTTC
-,TRBJ1-2,TRBV2,-,CASNIGGRDGYTF,TGTGCCAGCAATATTGGGGGGAGAGATGGCTACACCTTC
TRBD2,TRBJ2-3,TRBV10-3,-,CGVSGGLTDTQYF,TGTGGAGTTAGCGGGGGGCTCACAGATACGCAGTATTTT
TRBD2,TRBJ2-3,TRBV2,-,CASSRLAGTDTQYF,TGTGCCAGCAGCAGACTAGCGGGCACAGATACGCAGTATTTT
TRBD2,TRBJ2-5,TRBV2,-,CASSPIGLAGGQETQYF,TGTGCCAGCAGTCCGATCGGACTAGCGGGGGGACAAGAGACCCAGTACTTC
-,TRBJ2-2,TRBV18,-,CASSPPSMAGELFF,TGTGCCAGCTCACCACCGTCTATGGCCGGGGAGCTGTTTTTT
TRBD1,TRBJ2-1,TRBV28,once,CASSLGDRANEQFF,TGTGCCAGCAGTTTAGGGGACAGGGCGAATGAGCAGTTCTTC
TRBD2,TRBJ2-2,TRBV4-3,few,CASSQAGGRRTGELFF,TGCGCCAGCAGCCAAGCGGGGGGGCGCCGCACCGGGGAGCTGTTTTTT
-,TRBJ1-1,TRBV2,-,CASRRQESNTEAFF,TGTGCCAGCAGACGACAGGAATCGAACACTGAAGCTTTCTTT
-,TRBJ1-4,TRBV19,-,CASSALAGQLVTATNEKLFF,TGTGCCAGTAGTGCCCTTGCAGGGCAGCTAGTTACAGCAACTAATGAAAAACTGTTTTTT
TRBD1,TRBJ1-1,TRBV5-4,few,CASREGQMNTEAFF,TGTGCCAGCAGGGAGGGACAGATGAACACTGAAGCTTTCTTT
TRBD2,TRBJ2-3,TRBV28,-,CASSRGLAGFTDTQYF,TGTGCCAGCAGCCGCGGACTAGCGGGGTTCACAGATACGCAGTATTTT
TRBD1,TRBJ1-6,TRBV19,-,CASSSRDRGSSSPLHF,TGTGCCAGTAGTTCCCGGGACAGGGGGTCTTCGTCACCCCTCCACTTT
TRBD1,TRBJ1-5,TRBV2,few,CASSGGQGGSSQHF,TGTGCCAGCAGTGGTGGGCAGGGGGGCTCGTCCCAGCATTTT
TRBD1,TRBJ1-1,TRBV5-1,-,CASSSGQGMGTEAFF,TGCGCCAGCAGCTCGGGACAGGGAATGGGCACTGAAGCTTTCTTT
TRBD2,TRBJ2-7,TRBV5-1,-,CASSLGSSGASYEQYF,TGCGCCAGCAGCTTGGGCTCTAGCGGGGCCTCCTACGAGCAGTACTTC
TRBD1,TRBJ1-2,TRBV4-1,-,CASSQRGDRGSPNYGYTF,TGCGCCAGCAGCCAAAGGGGAGACAGGGGTTCCCCTAACTATGGCTACACCTTC
-,TRBJ2-7,TRBV10-3,-,CAISESGQTYEQYF,TGTGCCATCAGTGAGTCGGGGCAGACCTACGAGCAGTACTTC
TRBD2,TRBJ2-3,TRBV6-1,few,CASSEGSGGPSTDTQYF,TGTGCCAGCAGTGAAGGTAGCGGGGGGCCGAGCACAGATACGCAGTATTTT
TRBD2,TRBJ2-3,TRBV29-1,-,CSVEDQIGGGAVDTQYF,TGCAGCGTTGAAGATCAGATAGGCGGGGGGGCGGTAGATACGCAGTATTTT
-,TRBJ1-1,TRBV6-5,-,CASLHRGPMNTEAFF,TGTGCCAGCCTTCATAGGGGTCCCATGAACACTGAAGCTTTCTTT
TRBD1,TRBJ1-2,TRBV13,-,CASSSTGTGASLYGYTF,TGTGCCAGCAGCTCCACCGGGACAGGGGCGAGCCTATATGGCTACACCTTC
-,TRBJ1-2,TRBV14,-,CASSQLGQLYGYTF,TGTGCCAGCAGCCAACTCGGACAGCTCTATGGCTACACCTTC
TRBD1,TRBJ1-6,TRBV2,few,CASSEFPTGDGNSPLHF,TGTGCCAGCAGTGAATTCCCGACAGGGGATGGTAATTCACCCCTCCACTTT
TRBD1,TRBJ2-7,TRBV5-1,-,CASSPGQGALTYF,TGCGCCAGCAGCCCAGGACAGGGGGCCCTCACCTACTTC
-,TRBJ2-7,TRBV6-1,-,CASTRENEQYF,TGTGCCTCTACCAGGGAAAACGAGCAGTACTTC
-,TRBJ1-5,TRBV2,-,CASSGQVLNQPQHF,TGTGCCAGCAGTGGACAGGTTTTAAATCAGCCCCAGCATTTT
TRBD1,TRBJ2-2,TRBV7-3,-,CASSLLQGRELFF,TGTGCCAGCAGCCTACTACAGGGGAGGGAGCTGTTTTTT
-,TRBJ1-1,TRBV6-5,few,CASSLTDKGTEAFF,TGTGCCAGCAGTTTAACGGACAAGGGCACTGAAGCTTTCTTT